The source of this TCR beta chain is a study of blood T cell repertoires in COVID-19. The overall study: Italy, Spain and the United States were the sources of the convalescent and acute COVID-19 samples. The cDNA or gDNA used as material had been derived from T cells, B-cell-depleted T cells, or PBMCs.

Using immunoSEQ multiplex PCR, the repertoire was profiled, and TCRdb retains in-frame clones only, with some absent. Of 27,000 or so clones listed, around 83% are singletons. This TCR came from a man aged 65-85 years with active COVID-19. Specimen: peripheral blood.

CDR3 region: CASLILNTEAFF. The CDR3 DNA reads as TGTGCCAGCCTTATTTTGAACACTGAAGCTTTCTTT. The V call is TRBV6-5, the J call TRBJ1-1; D is unclear. The CDR3 runs 12 residues. Between the trimmed V and J ends, which lost 8 bases and 0 bases, there was a span of 7 bases. Per germline, CDR1 MNHEY and CDR2 SVGAGI.